Listed below are T cell receptor beta chains from one sample, sequenced in a study of T cell changes during pregnancy in multiple sclerosis. TCRdb's copy holds only in-frame clones and misses some; the assay was immunoSEQ multiplex PCR. The repertoire consists of 90,000 to 100,000 clones, with 94% occurring once and the leading ten covering roughly 2.2%. This specimen consisted of peripheral blood, obtained in the third trimester of pregnancy. Source of these receptors: a female donor with multiple sclerosis, enrolled in a pregnancy study. Each CDR3 is given without its conserved first and last residue. The order of the fields is D gene, J gene, CDR3 length, V gene, CDR3 protein. A D gene is named only where the DNA matches it firmly.

D gene: -; J gene: TRBJ2-3; CDR3 length: 13; V gene: TRBV2; CDR3 protein: ASSSEGIALDTQY
D gene: TRBD1; J gene: TRBJ2-7; CDR3 length: 14; V gene: TRBV7-2; CDR3 protein: ASSLPWTGQALEQY
D gene: TRBD1; J gene: TRBJ2-5; CDR3 length: 14; V gene: TRBV7-2; CDR3 protein: ASSLGDRAHQETQY
D gene: TRBD2; J gene: TRBJ2-3; CDR3 length: 11; V gene: TRBV10-3; CDR3 protein: AVGSGGTDTQY
D gene: -; J gene: TRBJ2-7; CDR3 length: 12; V gene: TRBV9; CDR3 protein: ASSVAGGGYEQY
D gene: -; J gene: TRBJ2-7; CDR3 length: 13; V gene: TRBV19; CDR3 protein: ASSPLGGTTYEQY
D gene: -; J gene: TRBJ1-1; CDR3 length: 13; V gene: TRBV19; CDR3 protein: ASTTTSEGRTEAF
D gene: TRBD1; J gene: TRBJ2-2; CDR3 length: 14; V gene: TRBV6-5; CDR3 protein: ASSYGTGGITGELF
D gene: TRBD2; J gene: TRBJ2-5; CDR3 length: 14; V gene: TRBV5-6; CDR3 protein: ASSVLAGGPQETQY
D gene: TRBD1; J gene: TRBJ2-2; CDR3 length: 12; V gene: TRBV28; CDR3 protein: ASSYLTGAGELF
D gene: -; J gene: TRBJ2-2; CDR3 length: 13; V gene: TRBV15; CDR3 protein: ATSRDRTNTGELF
D gene: TRBD2; J gene: TRBJ2-6; CDR3 length: 16; V gene: TRBV7-3; CDR3 protein: ASSPRGTSDSGANVLT
D gene: TRBD1; J gene: TRBJ1-1; CDR3 length: 12; V gene: TRBV19; CDR3 protein: ASSPGQGISEAF
D gene: TRBD2; J gene: TRBJ2-1; CDR3 length: 12; V gene: TRBV29-1; CDR3 protein: SVRFGGGGNEQF
D gene: -; J gene: TRBJ2-1; CDR3 length: 11; V gene: TRBV27; CDR3 protein: ASSPGLDNEQF
D gene: -; J gene: TRBJ2-7; CDR3 length: 12; V gene: TRBV27; CDR3 protein: ASSIREGAVEQY
D gene: -; J gene: TRBJ1-1; CDR3 length: 13; V gene: TRBV6-5; CDR3 protein: ASKGLTGENTEAF
D gene: -; J gene: TRBJ2-7; CDR3 length: 11; V gene: TRBV6-5; CDR3 protein: ASSRDTGYEQY
D gene: TRBD2; J gene: TRBJ2-7; CDR3 length: 13; V gene: TRBV6-4; CDR3 protein: ASSDPSGAGDEQY
D gene: -; J gene: TRBJ2-5; CDR3 length: 12; V gene: TRBV4-3; CDR3 protein: ASSPTSGYETQY
D gene: -; J gene: TRBJ1-5; CDR3 length: 11; V gene: TRBV10-3; CDR3 protein: AISVTGDQPQH
D gene: TRBD1; J gene: TRBJ1-1; CDR3 length: 12; V gene: TRBV19; CDR3 protein: ASSSRTGGTEAF
D gene: TRBD1; J gene: TRBJ1-5; CDR3 length: 13; V gene: TRBV6-1; CDR3 protein: ASSENRGQNQPQH
D gene: -; J gene: TRBJ1-5; CDR3 length: 14; V gene: TRBV19; CDR3 protein: ASSIIGPPGYQPQH
D gene: TRBD1; J gene: TRBJ1-2; CDR3 length: 12; V gene: TRBV28; CDR3 protein: ASSTLDRGKGYT
D gene: -; J gene: TRBJ2-7; CDR3 length: 12; V gene: TRBV5-4; CDR3 protein: ASSFTQYSYEQY
D gene: TRBD1; J gene: TRBJ1-1; CDR3 length: 15; V gene: TRBV14; CDR3 protein: ASSQVRTGGRNTEAF
D gene: -; J gene: TRBJ1-5; CDR3 length: 15; V gene: TRBV29-1; CDR3 protein: SVELEGGPGGNQPQH
D gene: -; J gene: TRBJ1-5; CDR3 length: 11; V gene: TRBV28; CDR3 protein: ASSRQRPRPQH
D gene: -; J gene: TRBJ1-1; CDR3 length: 11; V gene: TRBV4-1; CDR3 protein: ASSQTPGTEAF
D gene: TRBD1; J gene: TRBJ2-3; CDR3 length: 13; V gene: TRBV2; CDR3 protein: ASRPGTGGAYTQY
D gene: -; J gene: TRBJ1-2; CDR3 length: 13; V gene: TRBV28; CDR3 protein: ASTKRRGGGYGYT
D gene: TRBD2; J gene: TRBJ2-1; CDR3 length: 12; V gene: TRBV10-3; CDR3 protein: AISDQREYNEQF
D gene: TRBD1; J gene: TRBJ2-7; CDR3 length: 15; V gene: TRBV5-1; CDR3 protein: ASALMTMGTGPDEQY
D gene: TRBD2; J gene: TRBJ2-7; CDR3 length: 13; V gene: TRBV6-6; CDR3 protein: ASSSPRLAGYEQY
D gene: TRBD2; J gene: TRBJ2-3; CDR3 length: 13; V gene: TRBV7-9; CDR3 protein: ASSPRGAGVDTQY
D gene: -; J gene: TRBJ2-7; CDR3 length: 13; V gene: TRBV27; CDR3 protein: ASRISSGFSYEQY
D gene: TRBD2; J gene: TRBJ2-2; CDR3 length: 14; V gene: TRBV28; CDR3 protein: ASSRTSGMNTGELF